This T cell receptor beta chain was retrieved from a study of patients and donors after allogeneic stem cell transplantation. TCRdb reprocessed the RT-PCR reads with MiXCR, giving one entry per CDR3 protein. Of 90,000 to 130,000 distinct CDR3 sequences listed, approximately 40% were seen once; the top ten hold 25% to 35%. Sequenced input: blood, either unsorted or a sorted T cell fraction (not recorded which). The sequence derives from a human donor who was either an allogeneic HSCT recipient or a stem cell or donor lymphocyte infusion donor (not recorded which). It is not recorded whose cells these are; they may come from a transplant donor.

CDR3 DNA: TGTGCCAGCAGTTACGAAGGACAGGGCTACAATGAGCAGTTCTTC. Translated: CASSYEGQGYNEQFF. V gene TRBV6-5 combines with J gene TRBJ2-1; 8 nucleotides align to TRBD1. The CDR3 extends over 15 amino acids. V shed 2 bases, J shed 3 bases, and the junction held 3 bases outside the gene matches. The germline V gene has CDR1 MNHEY and CDR2 SVGAGI.